A selection of T cell receptor beta chains follows, all from one sample in a study of blood T cell repertoires in COVID-19. Libraries were prepared by immunoSEQ multiplex PCR; TCRdb keeps only in-frame clonotypes and omits some of them. The sample carries roughly 77,000 clones, 88% recorded once. Sequenced material: peripheral blood. The receptors shown here come from a human donor in a cohort sampled during active COVID-19. The CDR3 runs from the conserved cysteine through the conserved F or W. Fields, in order: clone size, V gene, D gene, J gene, CDR3 protein, CDR3 DNA. D genes are given only for firm matches. Not every row has a clone size; where given, it reads once, few, many or a size class.

clone size: -; V gene: TRBV4-1; D gene: -; J gene: TRBJ2-5; CDR3 protein: CASSQDLTAGSGREETQYF; CDR3 DNA: TGCGCCAGCAGCCAAGATCTTACTGCGGGTAGTGGTCGAGAAGAGACCCAGTACTTC
clone size: -; V gene: TRBV9; D gene: TRBD2; J gene: TRBJ2-5; CDR3 protein: CASGRVQETQYF; CDR3 DNA: TGTGCCAGCGGGAGGGTCCAAGAGACCCAGTACTTC
clone size: -; V gene: TRBV6-5; D gene: -; J gene: TRBJ1-5; CDR3 protein: CASNGQPNQPQHF; CDR3 DNA: TGTGCCAGCAACGGACAGCCCAATCAGCCCCAGCATTTT
clone size: -; V gene: TRBV15; D gene: -; J gene: TRBJ2-5; CDR3 protein: CATSIGNQETQYF; CDR3 DNA: TGTGCCACCAGCATCGGGAATCAAGAGACCCAGTACTTC
clone size: -; V gene: TRBV24-1; D gene: TRBD2; J gene: TRBJ2-5; CDR3 protein: CATSDPRTSGGETQYF; CDR3 DNA: TGTGCCACCAGTGACCCTAGGACTAGCGGGGGAGAGACCCAGTACTTC
clone size: once; V gene: TRBV28; D gene: -; J gene: TRBJ2-3; CDR3 protein: CASRPRVATQYF; CDR3 DNA: TGTGCCAGCCGACCCAGGGTGGCTACGCAGTATTTT
clone size: few; V gene: TRBV6-5; D gene: TRBD2; J gene: TRBJ2-7; CDR3 protein: CASRGGSYEQYF; CDR3 DNA: TGTGCCAGCAGGGGGGGGTCCTACGAGCAGTACTTC
clone size: -; V gene: TRBV19; D gene: -; J gene: TRBJ2-3; CDR3 protein: CASSFEVIMARAADTQYF; CDR3 DNA: TGTGCCAGTAGTTTCGAGGTTATTATGGCCAGGGCGGCAGATACGCAGTATTTT
clone size: -; V gene: TRBV5-4; D gene: TRBD2; J gene: TRBJ2-3; CDR3 protein: CASSLAPGLADTDTQYF; CDR3 DNA: TGTGCCAGCAGCTTGGCCCCGGGACTAGCGGACACAGATACGCAGTATTTT
clone size: -; V gene: TRBV29-1; D gene: TRBD1; J gene: TRBJ1-1; CDR3 protein: CSVSTGGGHTEAFF; CDR3 DNA: TGCAGCGTCTCGACAGGGGGGGGGCACACTGAAGCTTTCTTT
clone size: -; V gene: TRBV7-8; D gene: -; J gene: TRBJ1-2; CDR3 protein: CASSSNTVDSGYTF; CDR3 DNA: TGTGCCAGCAGCTCAAATACAGTGGACTCGGGCTACACCTTC
clone size: -; V gene: TRBV27; D gene: -; J gene: TRBJ1-1; CDR3 protein: CASKRAKLGDTEAFF; CDR3 DNA: TGTGCCAGCAAGCGGGCAAAACTTGGGGACACTGAAGCTTTCTTT
clone size: -; V gene: TRBV24-1; D gene: -; J gene: TRBJ2-1; CDR3 protein: CATSDYTNEQFF; CDR3 DNA: TGTGCCACCAGTGATTACACCAATGAGCAGTTCTTC
clone size: -; V gene: TRBV12-3/TRBV12-4; D gene: TRBD2; J gene: TRBJ2-2; CDR3 protein: CASSLLAAGELFF; CDR3 DNA: TGTGCCAGCAGCTTACTAGCGGCCGGGGAGCTGTTTTTT
clone size: few; V gene: TRBV19; D gene: -; J gene: TRBJ1-2; CDR3 protein: CASRLRTGNGYTF; CDR3 DNA: TGTGCCAGTAGACTGAGAACGGGGAATGGCTACACCTTC
clone size: -; V gene: TRBV24-1; D gene: TRBD1; J gene: TRBJ2-2; CDR3 protein: CATSDPGTVNTGELFF; CDR3 DNA: TGTGCCACCAGTGACCCCGGGACAGTGAACACCGGGGAGCTGTTTTTT
clone size: -; V gene: TRBV5-1; D gene: -; J gene: TRBJ1-2; CDR3 protein: CASSLGQNYGYTF; CDR3 DNA: TGCGCCAGCAGCTTGGGGCAGAACTATGGCTACACCTTC
clone size: -; V gene: TRBV4-1; D gene: TRBD2; J gene: TRBJ2-5; CDR3 protein: CASSLGGGQGETQYF; CDR3 DNA: TGCGCCAGCAGCCTCGGGGGGGGCCAGGGAGAGACCCAGTACTTC
clone size: -; V gene: TRBV6-2/TRBV6-3; D gene: -; J gene: TRBJ2-7; CDR3 protein: CASSSPTGYEQYF; CDR3 DNA: TGTGCCAGCAGTTCCCCGACAGGTTACGAGCAGTACTTC
clone size: -; V gene: TRBV10-3; D gene: -; J gene: TRBJ1-6; CDR3 protein: CATQRDNSPLHF; CDR3 DNA: TGTGCCACACAGAGGGATAATTCACCCCTCCACTTT
clone size: -; V gene: TRBV5-1; D gene: TRBD2; J gene: TRBJ2-7; CDR3 protein: CASSLFSAGAYEQYF; CDR3 DNA: TGCGCCAGCAGCTTGTTCAGTGCGGGAGCCTACGAGCAGTACTTC
clone size: -; V gene: TRBV4-1; D gene: -; J gene: TRBJ2-5; CDR3 protein: CASSQERQETQYF; CDR3 DNA: TGCGCCAGCAGCCAGGAGCGCCAAGAGACCCAGTACTTC
clone size: once; V gene: TRBV11-3; D gene: TRBD1; J gene: TRBJ2-7; CDR3 protein: CASSLNRGPNYEQYF; CDR3 DNA: TGTGCCAGCAGCTTAAACAGGGGTCCTAACTACGAGCAGTACTTC
clone size: -; V gene: TRBV5-1; D gene: -; J gene: TRBJ1-1; CDR3 protein: CASSSGARGNTEAFF; CDR3 DNA: TGCGCCAGCAGCTCGGGTGCCAGGGGGAACACTGAAGCTTTCTTT
clone size: -; V gene: TRBV6-1; D gene: -; J gene: TRBJ2-2; CDR3 protein: CASSEASETGELFF; CDR3 DNA: TGTGCCAGCAGTGAGGCTAGCGAGACCGGGGAGCTGTTTTTT
clone size: -; V gene: TRBV28; D gene: TRBD1; J gene: TRBJ1-2; CDR3 protein: CASSSPTGNYGYTF; CDR3 DNA: TGTGCCAGCAGTTCCCCGACAGGGAACTATGGCTACACCTTC
clone size: few; V gene: TRBV10-1; D gene: TRBD2; J gene: TRBJ2-7; CDR3 protein: CASSDPGLSLEEQYF; CDR3 DNA: TGCGCCAGCAGCGACCCGGGACTATCCTTAGAAGAGCAGTACTTC
clone size: -; V gene: TRBV2; D gene: -; J gene: TRBJ2-2; CDR3 protein: CASSVTLVGELFF; CDR3 DNA: TGTGCCAGCAGTGTCACTCTAGTCGGGGAGCTGTTTTTT
clone size: -; V gene: TRBV30; D gene: -; J gene: TRBJ2-2; CDR3 protein: CAWRQGWTGELFF; CDR3 DNA: TGTGCCTGGAGGCAGGGATGGACCGGGGAGCTGTTTTTT
clone size: once; V gene: TRBV27; D gene: TRBD1; J gene: TRBJ2-6; CDR3 protein: CASSPNARQGQPGANVLTF; CDR3 DNA: TGTGCCAGCAGTCCCAACGCCCGACAGGGGCAACCCGGGGCCAACGTCCTGACTTTC